The sequence of this T cell receptor (beta chain) was determined in a study of T cell responses to AZD1222 COVID-19 vaccine. This clone was seen more than once but under ten times. The antigen is not known. Germline values: CDR1 MNHEY, CDR2 SVGAGI. The CDR3 totals 13 residues. After removal of 5 bases from V and 10 bases from J, the junction contained 6 bases not matched to a gene. Method: immunoSEQ multiplex PCR; TCRdb's copy keeps in-frame clones and lacks some. The data hold around 80,000 clones, with about 84% observed a single time. General study results and limits: Repertoire sampling was restricted to post-peak T cell response timepoints. Seropositive status at baseline applied to only a handful of AZD1222 recipients. Possibly, clonal diversity was underestimated; donors were largely white British and included more females. The study found vaccine-associated CD4 TCRs spanning spike, dominant at 160-218 and 743-854.

This clonotype was obtained from an adult in good health. V usage is TRBV6-5 and J usage is TRBJ1-4; 8 bases are a match to TRBD1. The sequenced sample was peripheral blood, obtained on day 0 of AZD1222 vaccination. CDR3: CASSPGQGGKLFF. CDR3 bases: TGTGCCAGCAGTCCTGGACAGGGCGGAAAACTGTTTTTT.